The 6 T cell receptor beta chains below come from one sample, sequenced in a study of cytomegalovirus exposure and HLA in healthy donors. PCR was performed using 60 Vbeta and 13 Jbeta primers. Method: immunoSEQ multiplex PCR; TCRdb's copy keeps in-frame clones and lacks some. This table has more than 140,000 clones, almost 85% appearing once. The specimen was PBMCs. Receptor source: a middle-aged woman in good health and CMV-seronegative.

This clone was found once. This chain connects TRBV5-6 to TRBJ1-5; D not resolved. V lost 1 base and J lost 7, with 6 bases in between. The germline gives CDR1 SGHDT, CDR2 YYEEEE. This CDR3 region has 12 residues. The CDR3 DNA follows: TGTGCCAGCAGCTTGACGGGGCAGCCCCAGCATTTT. As protein: CASSLTGQPQHF.

This sequence joins TRBV5-6 and TRBJ2-7, with D perhaps matching TRBD1 (6 bases). Germline CDR1 is SGHDT and CDR2 is YYEEEE. V lost 3 bases to trimming and J lost 1 base, with 20 bases between them. The CDR3 is 17 residues long. CDR3 loop: CASSSPVQGPLSYEQYF. CDR3 nucleotide sequence: TGTGCCAGCAGCTCGCCGGTACAGGGCCCCTTATCCTACGAGCAGTACTTC. The variable domain in full, completed from reference TRBV5-6 and TRBJ2-7, reads DAGVTQSPTHLIKTRGQQVTLRCSPKSGHDTVSWYQQALGQGPQFIFQYYEEEERQRGNFPDRFSGHQFPNYSSELNVNALLLGDSALYLCASSSPVQGPLSYEQYFGPGTRLTVT.

The gene calls are TRBV7-9 and TRBJ2-7; D is undetermined. Germline V gene data show CDR1 as SEHNR and CDR2 as FQNEAQ (reference sequence). The CDR3 length is 12 residues. Trimming took 5 bases from V and 2 from J, leaving 7 bases between them. Here the CDR3 reads CASSPLAYEQYF. In DNA, the CDR3 is TGTGCCAGCAGCCCCCTTGCCTACGAGCAGTACTTC. Looking up the rest from reference TRBV7-9 and TRBJ2-7 gives the full variable domain: DTGVSQNPRHKITKRGQNVTFRCDPISEHNRLYWYRQTLGQGPEFLTYFQNEAQLEKSRLLSDRFSAERPKGSFSTLEIQRTEQGDSAMYLCASSPLAYEQYFGPGTRLTVT.

The rearrangement joins TRBV6-5 to TRBJ1-6, with D maybe TRBD1 (5 bases). The CDR3 contains 14 residues. V lost 2 bases to trimming and J lost 9 bases, with 11 bases between them. The germline gives CDR1 MNHEY, CDR2 SVGAGI. The chain's CDR3 is CASSYDQGGSPLHF. CDR3 coding DNA: TGTGCCAGCAGTTACGACCAGGGAGGTTCACCCCTCCACTTT.

The CDR3 region is CASSLEGYKTGELFF. The DNA of the CDR3 is TGTGCCAGCAGCTTGGAGGGTTATAAGACCGGGGAGCTGTTTTTT. V and J are TRBV11-1 and TRBJ2-2; D perhaps matches TRBD2 (6 bases). The CDR3 extends over 15 amino acids. The germline V gene encodes CDR1 SGHAT and CDR2 FQDESV (reference sequence). V was pared by 3 bases and J by 5 bases, with 13 bases between. The complete variable domain, with remaining parts taken from reference TRBV11-1 and TRBJ2-2, reads EAEVAQSPRYKITEKSQAVAFWCDPISGHATLYWYRQILGQGPELLVQFQDESVVDDSQLPKDRFSAERLKGVDSTLKIQPAELGDSAMYLCASSLEGYKTGELFFGEGSRLTVL.

This clone came up a few times. The V call is TRBV18, the J call TRBJ1-1; the D is unclear. Trimming removed 3 bases at V and 0 bases at J, with 5 bases between. This CDR3 region has 13 residues. Germline-derived CDR1 and CDR2 are KGHSH and LQKENI. CDR3 in DNA: TGTGCCAGCTCACCGTCTATGAACACTGAAGCTTTCTTT. Its protein product is CASSPSMNTEAFF.